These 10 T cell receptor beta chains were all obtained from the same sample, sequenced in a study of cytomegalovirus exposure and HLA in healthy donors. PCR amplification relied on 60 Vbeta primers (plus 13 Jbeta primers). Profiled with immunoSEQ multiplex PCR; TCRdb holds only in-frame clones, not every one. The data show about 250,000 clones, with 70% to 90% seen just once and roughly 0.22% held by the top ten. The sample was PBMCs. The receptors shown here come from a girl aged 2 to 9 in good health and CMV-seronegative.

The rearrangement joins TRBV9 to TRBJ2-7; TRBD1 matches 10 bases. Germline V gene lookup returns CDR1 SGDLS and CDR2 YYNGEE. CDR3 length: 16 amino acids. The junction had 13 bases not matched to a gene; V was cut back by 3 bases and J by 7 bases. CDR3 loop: CASSARSRQGAGEQYF. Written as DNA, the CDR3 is TGTGCCAGCAGCGCTCGGAGTAGACAGGGGGCGGGGGAGCAGTACTTC.

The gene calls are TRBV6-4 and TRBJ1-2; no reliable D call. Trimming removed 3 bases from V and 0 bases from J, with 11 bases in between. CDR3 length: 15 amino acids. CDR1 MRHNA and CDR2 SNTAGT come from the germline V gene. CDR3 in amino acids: CASSESGGTNYGYTF. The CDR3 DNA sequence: TGTGCCAGCAGTGAATCAGGAGGGACTAACTATGGCTACACCTTC.

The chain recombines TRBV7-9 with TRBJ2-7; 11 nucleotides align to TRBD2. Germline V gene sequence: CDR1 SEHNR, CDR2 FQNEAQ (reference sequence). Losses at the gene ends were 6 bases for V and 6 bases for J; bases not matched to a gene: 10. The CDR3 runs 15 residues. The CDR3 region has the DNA TGTGCCAGCAGTCGACGGACTAGCGGGCGGGGCGAGCAGTACTTC. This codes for CASSRRTSGRGEQYF. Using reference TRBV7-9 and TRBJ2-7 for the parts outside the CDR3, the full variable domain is DTGVSQNPRHKITKRGQNVTFRCDPISEHNRLYWYRQTLGQGPEFLTYFQNEAQLEKSRLLSDRFSAERPKGSFSTLEIQRTEQGDSAMYLCASSRRTSGRGEQYFGPGTRLTVT.

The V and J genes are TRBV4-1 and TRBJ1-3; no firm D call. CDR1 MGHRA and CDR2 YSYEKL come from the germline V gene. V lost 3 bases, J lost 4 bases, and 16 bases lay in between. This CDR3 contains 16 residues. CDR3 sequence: CASSQIAGVSGNTIYF. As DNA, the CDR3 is TGCGCCAGCAGCCAGATCGCCGGGGTGTCGGGAAACACCATATATTTT.

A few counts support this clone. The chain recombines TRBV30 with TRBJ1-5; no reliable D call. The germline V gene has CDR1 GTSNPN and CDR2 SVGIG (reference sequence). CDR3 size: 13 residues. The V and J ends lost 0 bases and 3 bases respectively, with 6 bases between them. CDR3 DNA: TGTGCCTGGAGTGTACAAACCAATCAGCCCCAGCATTTT. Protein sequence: CAWSVQTNQPQHF. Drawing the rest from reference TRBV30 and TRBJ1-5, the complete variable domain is SQTIHQWPATLVQPVGSPLSLECTVEGTSNPNLYWYRQAAGRGLQLLFYSVGIGQISSEVPQNLSASRPQDRQFILSSKKLLLSDSGFYLCAWSVQTNQPQHFGDGTRLSIL.

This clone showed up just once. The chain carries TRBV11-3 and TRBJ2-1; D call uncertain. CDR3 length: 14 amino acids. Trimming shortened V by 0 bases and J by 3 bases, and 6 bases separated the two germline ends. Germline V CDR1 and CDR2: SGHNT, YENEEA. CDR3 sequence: CASSLEGVYNEQFF. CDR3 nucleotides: TGTGCCAGCAGCTTAGAAGGAGTCTACAATGAGCAGTTCTTC.

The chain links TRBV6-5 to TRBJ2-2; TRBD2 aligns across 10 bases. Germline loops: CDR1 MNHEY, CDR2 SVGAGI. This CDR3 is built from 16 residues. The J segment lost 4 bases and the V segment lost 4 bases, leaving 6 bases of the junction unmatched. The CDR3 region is CASSSSSGSITGELFF. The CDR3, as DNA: TGTGCCAGCAGTTCCTCTAGCGGGAGTATCACCGGGGAGCTGTTTTTT.

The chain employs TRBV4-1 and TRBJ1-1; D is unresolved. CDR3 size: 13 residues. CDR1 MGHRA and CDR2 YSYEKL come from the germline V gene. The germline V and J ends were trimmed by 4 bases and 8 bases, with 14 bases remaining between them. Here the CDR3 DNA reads TGCGCCAGCAGCCGCCTCGAACCGGGAGAAGCTTTCTTT. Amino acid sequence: CASSRLEPGEAFF.

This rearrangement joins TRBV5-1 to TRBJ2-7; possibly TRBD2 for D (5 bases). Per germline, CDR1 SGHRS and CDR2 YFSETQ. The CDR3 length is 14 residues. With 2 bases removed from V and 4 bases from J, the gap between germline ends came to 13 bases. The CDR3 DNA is TGCGCCAGCAGCTTAACATTCCGGGAATACGAGCAGTACTTC. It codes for CASSLTFREYEQYF. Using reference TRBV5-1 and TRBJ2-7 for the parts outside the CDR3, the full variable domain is KAGVTQTPRYLIKTRGQQVTLSCSPISGHRSVSWYQQTPGQGLQFLFEYFSETQRNKGNFPGRFSGRQFSNSRSEMNVSTLELGDSALYLCASSLTFREYEQYFGPGTRLTVT.

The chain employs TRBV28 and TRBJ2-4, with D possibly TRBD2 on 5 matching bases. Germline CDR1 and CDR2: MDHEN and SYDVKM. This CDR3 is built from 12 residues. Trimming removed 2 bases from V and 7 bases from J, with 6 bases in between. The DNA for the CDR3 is TGTGCCAGCAGTTTAACGGGGAACATTCAGTACTTC. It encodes CASSLTGNIQYF.